This TCR beta chain came from a study of T cells expressing NK-cell markers. This CDR3 region has 22 residues. Germline CDR1 MGHRA, CDR2 YSYEKL. TCRdb reanalyzed the 5' RACE reads and collapses them to one entry per CDR3 protein, without DNA. This sample carries some 8,000 distinct CDR3 sequences, with about 10% going to the ten biggest clones. This clonotype is medium-sized by frequency. Its antigen is unknown. General study findings and limits: Five to seven of the donors carried dominant NKG2C+ clonotypes that took up 1.0-7.0% of their CD8+ T cells.

This sequence was found in a man aged 18 to 30 in good health. Sequenced material: blood T cells: a sorted CD56 or NKG2C T cell subset, CD4+ or CD8+ T cells, or bulk PBMC T cells (not recorded which). The gene calls are TRBV4-1 and TRBJ2-1; the TCRdb call, TRBD2, lacks DNA for checking. Here the CDR3 reads CASSQDPGVSGVASGRVNEQFF.